These 4 T cell receptor beta chains came from one sample sequenced in a study of cytomegalovirus exposure and HLA in healthy donors. The assay was immunoSEQ multiplex PCR, and TCRdb's table has in-frame clones only and misses some. Of over 200,000 clones listed, more than 75% are singletons. Sequenced: PBMCs. These receptors all come from a woman aged 18-29 years in good health and CMV-seropositive.

This clone was recorded only once. The rearrangement links TRBV7-8 to TRBJ2-7; possible D gene TRBD1, 6 bases. V was trimmed by 1 base and J by 3 bases, leaving 22 bases between them. CDR1 is SGHVS and CDR2 is FQNEAQ in the germline V gene. CDR3 length equals 18 residues. CDR3 nucleotides: TGTGCCAGCAGCTTAGGGCGAGGGGTTTTTGACAGGTTCTACGAGCAGTACTTC. Its translation: CASSLGRGVFDRFYEQYF.

The chain has TRBV28 and TRBJ1-5; no reliable D call. The germline V gene has CDR1 MDHEN and CDR2 SYDVKM. The V gene lost 3 bases and the J gene lost 0 bases, with 9 bases spanning the gap. The CDR3 spans 15 residues. Here the CDR3 reads CASSFLLDSNQPQHF. The DNA for the CDR3 is TGTGCCAGCAGTTTTCTCCTAGATAGCAATCAGCCCCAGCATTTT. The entire variable domain, with the rest obtained from reference TRBV28 and TRBJ1-5, is as follows: DVKVTQSSRYLVKRTGEKVFLECVQDMDHENMFWYRQDPGLGLRLIYFSYDVKMKEKGDIPEGYSVSREKKERFSLILESASTNQTSMYLCASSFLLDSNQPQHFGDGTRLSIL.

The rearrangement joins TRBV27 to TRBJ2-7; D might be TRBD1 (6 bases). In germline, CDR1 is MNHEY, CDR2 SMNVEV (reference sequence). Trimming removed 2 bases at V and 2 bases at J, with 10 bases between. The length of the CDR3 is 14 residues. The CDR3 is CASSLGQGTYEQYF. The CDR3 DNA sequence: TGTGCCAGCAGTTTAGGGCAGGGGACCTACGAGCAGTACTTC.

This rearrangement joins TRBV10-3 to TRBJ2-1; a weak D match, TRBD2 (6 bases). The CDR3 runs to 15 residues. Trimming took off 8 bases at V and 3 bases at J, with 17 bases between the two ends. CDR1 and CDR2 from the germline V gene are ENHRY and SYGVKD. CDR3 sequence reads: CAISDLGGSYNEQFF. CDR3 nucleotides: TGTGCCATCTCGGACCTCGGAGGGAGCTACAATGAGCAGTTCTTC.